The source of this T cell receptor beta chain is a study of monozygotic twins with inflammatory bowel disease. Overall study findings and caveats: IBD patients displayed reduced TCRbeta diversity (inverse Simpson) when set against healthy co-twins. IBD patients, compared with healthy twins, shared fewer clonotypes with others (especially with disease activity).

Looked up from germline, CDR1 is SGHAT and CDR2 is FQNNGV. The CDR3 runs to 15 residues. Note on this clonotype: Antigen unknown.

The authors ran two nested PCRs of around 15 and 10 cycles on TCRalpha and TCRbeta cDNA. TCRdb re-called the 5' RACE reads; every CDR3 protein appears as one record, without DNA. This sample contains around 99,000 distinct CDR3 sequences. The sequence was obtained from a human donor with ulcerative colitis or Crohn's disease, or a healthy co-twin of an affected twin (not recorded which). The rearrangement joins TRBV11-2 to TRBJ2-5; with no DNA, the TCRdb D assignment of TRBD2 cannot be verified. What was sequenced was blood. The CDR3 here is CASSFTSAAEETQYF.